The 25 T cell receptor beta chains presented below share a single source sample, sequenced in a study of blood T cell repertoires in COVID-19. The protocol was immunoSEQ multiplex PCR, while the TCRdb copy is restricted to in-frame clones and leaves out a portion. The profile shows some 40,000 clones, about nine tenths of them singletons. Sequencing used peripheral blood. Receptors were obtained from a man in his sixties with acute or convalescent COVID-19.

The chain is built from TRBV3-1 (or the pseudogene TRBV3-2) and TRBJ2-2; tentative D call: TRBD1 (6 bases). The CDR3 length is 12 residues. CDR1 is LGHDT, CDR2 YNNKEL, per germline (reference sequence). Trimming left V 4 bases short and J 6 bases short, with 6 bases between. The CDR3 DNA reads TGTGCCAGCAGCCGGGGGCCCGGGGAGCTGTTTTTT. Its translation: CASSRGPGELFF.

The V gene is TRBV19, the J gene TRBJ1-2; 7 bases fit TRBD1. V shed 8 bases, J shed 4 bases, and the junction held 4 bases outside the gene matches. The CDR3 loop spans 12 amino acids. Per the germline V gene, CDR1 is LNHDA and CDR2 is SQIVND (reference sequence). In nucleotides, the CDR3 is TGTGCCAGTGTGGACAGGACCTATGGCTACACCTTC. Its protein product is CASVDRTYGYTF.

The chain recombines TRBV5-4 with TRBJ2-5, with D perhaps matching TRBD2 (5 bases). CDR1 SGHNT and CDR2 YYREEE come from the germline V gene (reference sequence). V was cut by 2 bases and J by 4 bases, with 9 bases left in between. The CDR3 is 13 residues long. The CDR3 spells CASSLVGGETQYF. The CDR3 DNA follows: TGTGCCAGCAGCTTAGTCGGAGGAGAGACCCAGTACTTC.

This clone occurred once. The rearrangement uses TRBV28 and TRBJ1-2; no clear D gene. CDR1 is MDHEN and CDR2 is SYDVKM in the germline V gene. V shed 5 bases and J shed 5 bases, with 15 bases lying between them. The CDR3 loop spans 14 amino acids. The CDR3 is CASSAGRTVYGYTF. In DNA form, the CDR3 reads TGTGCCAGCAGTGCGGGTAGGACTGTATATGGCTACACCTTC.

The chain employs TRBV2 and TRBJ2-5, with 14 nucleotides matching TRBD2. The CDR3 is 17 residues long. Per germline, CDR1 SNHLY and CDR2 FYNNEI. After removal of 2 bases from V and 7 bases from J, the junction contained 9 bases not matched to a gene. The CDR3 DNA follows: TGTGCCAGCAGTGAACGCCTCCTCGGACTAGCGGGGGGGACCCAGTACTTC. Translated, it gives CASSERLLGLAGGTQYF.

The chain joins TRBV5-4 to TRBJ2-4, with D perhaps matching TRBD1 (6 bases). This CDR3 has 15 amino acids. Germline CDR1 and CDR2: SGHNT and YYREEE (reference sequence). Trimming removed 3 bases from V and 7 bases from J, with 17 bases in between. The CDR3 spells CASSSKDRSRNIQYF. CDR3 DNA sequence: TGTGCCAGCAGCTCCAAAGACAGGAGTAGGAACATTCAGTACTTC.

The DNA of the CDR3 is TGTGCCAGCAGTTTAGACCCACAGGGCACAGGGAAACTGTTTTTT. Amino acid sequence: CASSLDPQGTGKLFF. The chain links TRBV27 to TRBJ1-4; D possibly corresponds to TRBD1 (6 bases). V lost 2 bases to trimming and J lost 11 bases, with 18 bases between them. The CDR3 spans 15 residues. The germline V gene has CDR1 MNHEY and CDR2 SMNVEV (reference sequence).

The CDR3 coding sequence is TGCAGCGTGGAGGACGGCCTGAACACTGAAGCTTTCTTT. It specifies CSVEDGLNTEAFF. The chain has TRBV29-1 and TRBJ1-1; D is uncertain. Germline-derived CDR1 and CDR2 are SQVTM and ANQGSEA. V dropped 6 bases and J dropped 0 bases, with 11 bases sitting between them. The CDR3 spans 13 residues.

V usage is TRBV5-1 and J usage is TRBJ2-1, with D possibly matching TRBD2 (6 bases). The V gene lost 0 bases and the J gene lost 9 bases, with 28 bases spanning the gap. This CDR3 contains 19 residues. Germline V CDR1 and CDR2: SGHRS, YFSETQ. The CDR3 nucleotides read TGCGCCAGCAGCTTGGCCAGGCATCTAGGTAGCGGAGCAAGGGGTGAGCAGTTCTTC. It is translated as CASSLARHLGSGARGEQFF.

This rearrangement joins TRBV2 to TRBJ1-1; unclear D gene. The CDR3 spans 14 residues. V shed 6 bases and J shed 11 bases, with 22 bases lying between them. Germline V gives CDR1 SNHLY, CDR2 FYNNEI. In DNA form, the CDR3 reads TGTGCCAGCAGCTCTCCCCTCCAGGACGGGAAGGCTTTCTTT. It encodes CASSSPLQDGKAFF.

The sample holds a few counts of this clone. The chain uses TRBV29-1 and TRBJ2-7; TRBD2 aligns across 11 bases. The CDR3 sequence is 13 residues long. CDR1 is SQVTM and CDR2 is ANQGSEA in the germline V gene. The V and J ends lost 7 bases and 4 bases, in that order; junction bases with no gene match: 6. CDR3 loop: CSARSGRAYEQYF. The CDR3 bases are TGCAGCGCCCGTAGCGGGAGGGCTTACGAGCAGTACTTC.

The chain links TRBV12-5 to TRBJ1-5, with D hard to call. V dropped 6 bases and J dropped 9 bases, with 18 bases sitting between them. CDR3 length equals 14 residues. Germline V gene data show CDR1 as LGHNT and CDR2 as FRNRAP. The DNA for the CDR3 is TGTGCTAGTGGCACCTGGACTGTAGTGGGGCCCCAGCATTTT. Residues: CASGTWTVVGPQHF.

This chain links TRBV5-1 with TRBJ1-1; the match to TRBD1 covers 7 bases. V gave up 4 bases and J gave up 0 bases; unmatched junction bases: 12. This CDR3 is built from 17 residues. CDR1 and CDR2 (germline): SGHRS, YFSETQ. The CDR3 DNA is TGCGCCAGCAGCGGAGGGACAGATACATACATGAACACTGAAGCTTTCTTT. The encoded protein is CASSGGTDTYMNTEAFF.

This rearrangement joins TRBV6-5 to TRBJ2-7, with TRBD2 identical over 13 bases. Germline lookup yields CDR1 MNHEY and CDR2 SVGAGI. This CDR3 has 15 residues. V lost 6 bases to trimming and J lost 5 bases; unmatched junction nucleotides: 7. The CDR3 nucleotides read TGTGCCAGCAGCATGACTAGCGGGAGGACCCACGAGCAGTACGTC. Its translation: CASSMTSGRTHEQYV.

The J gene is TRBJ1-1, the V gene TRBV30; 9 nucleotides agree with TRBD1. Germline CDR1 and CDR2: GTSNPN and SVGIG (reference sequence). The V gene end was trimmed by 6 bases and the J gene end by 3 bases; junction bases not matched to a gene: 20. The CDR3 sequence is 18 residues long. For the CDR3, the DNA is TGTGCCTGTCGGGGCTACAGGGGGCGAGGTAGTCCGGACACTGAAGCTTTCTTT. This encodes CACRGYRGRGSPDTEAFF.

The CDR3 region is CSAATLAGDGYF. As DNA, the CDR3 is TGCAGCGCCGCGACCCTAGCGGGAGACGGGTATTTT. The rearrangement uses TRBV29-1 and TRBJ2-3; 10 positions agree with TRBD2. Germline assignment: CDR1 SQVTM and CDR2 ANQGSEA. V dropped 7 bases and J dropped 14; count of bases not matched to a gene: 12. The CDR3 is 12 amino acids.

The CDR3 here is CASSTRRLAGGETQYF. CDR3 DNA: TGTGCCAGCAGCACTCGTCGACTAGCGGGGGGAGAGACCCAGTACTTC. This chain connects TRBV7-2 to TRBJ2-5, with TRBD2 matching over 13 bases. Germline loops: CDR1 SGHTA, CDR2 FQGNSA. This CDR3 is built from 16 residues. With 5 bases clipped from V and 4 bases from J, the junction kept 7 bases outside the gene matches.

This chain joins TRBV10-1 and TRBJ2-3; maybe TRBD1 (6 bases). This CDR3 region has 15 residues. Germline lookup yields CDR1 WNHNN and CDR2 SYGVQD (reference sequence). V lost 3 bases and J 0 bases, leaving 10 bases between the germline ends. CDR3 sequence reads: CASSDTGWSTDTQYF. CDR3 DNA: TGCGCCAGCAGTGATACAGGGTGGAGCACAGATACGCAGTATTTT.

CDR3 residues: CASSPGTADTQYF. In DNA form, the CDR3 reads TGTGCCAGCTCACCAGGGACTGCGGATACGCAGTATTTT. The chain couples TRBV18 to TRBJ2-3; a possible D gene is TRBD2 (6 bases). The CDR3 runs 13 residues. V lost 2 bases to trimming and J lost 6 bases, with 9 bases between them. Germline CDR1 and CDR2: KGHSH and LQKENI.

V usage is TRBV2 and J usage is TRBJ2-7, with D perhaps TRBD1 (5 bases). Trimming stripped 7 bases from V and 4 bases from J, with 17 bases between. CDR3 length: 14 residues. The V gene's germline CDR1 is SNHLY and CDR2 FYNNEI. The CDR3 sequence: CASKATRVGYEQYF. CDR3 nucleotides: TGTGCCAGCAAGGCGACCAGGGTGGGGTACGAGCAGTACTTC. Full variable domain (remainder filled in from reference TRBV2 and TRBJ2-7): EPEVTQTPSHQVTQMGQEVILRCVPISNHLYFYWYRQILGQKVEFLVSFYNNEISEKSEIFDDQFSVERPDGSNFTLKIRSTKLEDSAMYFCASKATRVGYEQYFGPGTRLTVT.

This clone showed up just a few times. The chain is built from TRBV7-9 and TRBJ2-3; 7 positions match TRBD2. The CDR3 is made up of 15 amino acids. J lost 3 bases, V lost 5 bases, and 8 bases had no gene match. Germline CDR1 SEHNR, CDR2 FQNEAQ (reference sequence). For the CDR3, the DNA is TGTGCCAGCAGCCCAAGAAGCGGGGCGACAGATACGCAGTATTTT. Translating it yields CASSPRSGATDTQYF.

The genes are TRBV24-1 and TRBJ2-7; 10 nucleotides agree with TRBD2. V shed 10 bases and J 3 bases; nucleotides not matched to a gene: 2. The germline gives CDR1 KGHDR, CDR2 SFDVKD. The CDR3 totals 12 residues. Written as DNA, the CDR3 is TGTGCCACACGGACTAGCGGCTACGAGCAGTACGTC. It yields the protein CATRTSGYEQYV.

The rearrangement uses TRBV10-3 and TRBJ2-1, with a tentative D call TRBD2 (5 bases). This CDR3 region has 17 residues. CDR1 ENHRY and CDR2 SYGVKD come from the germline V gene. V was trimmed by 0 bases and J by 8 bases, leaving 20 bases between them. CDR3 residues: CAISESRAASPGYEQFF. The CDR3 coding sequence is TGTGCCATCAGTGAGTCGAGGGCGGCCTCCCCTGGTTATGAGCAGTTCTTC.

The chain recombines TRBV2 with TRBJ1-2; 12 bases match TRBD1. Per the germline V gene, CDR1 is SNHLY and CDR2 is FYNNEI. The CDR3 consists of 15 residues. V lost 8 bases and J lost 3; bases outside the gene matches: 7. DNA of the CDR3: TGTGCCAGCGGAGACGGGACAGGGGGCGACTATGGCTACACCTTC. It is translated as CASGDGTGGDYGYTF. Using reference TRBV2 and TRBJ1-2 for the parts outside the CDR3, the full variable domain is EPEVTQTPSHQVTQMGQEVILRCVPISNHLYFYWYRQILGQKVEFLVSFYNNEISEKSEIFDDQFSVERPDGSNFTLKIRSTKLEDSAMYFCASGDGTGGDYGYTFGSGTRLTVV.

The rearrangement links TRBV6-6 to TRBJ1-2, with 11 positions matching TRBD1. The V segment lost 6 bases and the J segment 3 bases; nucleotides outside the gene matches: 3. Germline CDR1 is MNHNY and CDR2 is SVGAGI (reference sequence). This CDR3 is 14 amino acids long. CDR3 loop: CASREGQGDYGYTF. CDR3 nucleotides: TGTGCCAGCAGGGAGGGACAGGGGGACTATGGCTACACCTTC.